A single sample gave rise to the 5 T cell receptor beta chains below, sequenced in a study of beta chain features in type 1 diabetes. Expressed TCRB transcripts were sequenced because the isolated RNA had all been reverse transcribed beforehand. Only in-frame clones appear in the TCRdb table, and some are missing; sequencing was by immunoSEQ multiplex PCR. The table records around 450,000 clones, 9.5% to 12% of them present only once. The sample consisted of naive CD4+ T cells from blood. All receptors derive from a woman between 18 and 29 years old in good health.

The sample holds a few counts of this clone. The CDR3 sequence: CASSFGGIYEQYF. The CDR3 bases are TGTGCCAGCAGCTTTGGCGGTATCTACGAGCAGTACTTC. The chain is built from TRBV7-2 and TRBJ2-7; no clear D. This CDR3 has 13 residues. In germline, CDR1 is SGHTA, CDR2 FQGNSA. The V and J ends lost 3 bases and 3 bases respectively, with 9 bases between them.

CDR3: CASTSGLGGSYTF. The CDR3 bases are TGTGCCAGCACTTCGGGCCTAGGCGGAAGCTACACCTTC. The chain links TRBV6-5 to TRBJ1-2, with D unresolved. V lost 7 bases and J lost 9, with 18 bases in between. Germline CDR1 MNHEY, CDR2 SVGAGI. There are 13 residues in the CDR3.

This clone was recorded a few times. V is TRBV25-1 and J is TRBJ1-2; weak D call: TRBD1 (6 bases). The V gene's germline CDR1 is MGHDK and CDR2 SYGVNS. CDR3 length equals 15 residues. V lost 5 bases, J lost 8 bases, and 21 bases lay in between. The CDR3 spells CASSTPKQGWGGYTF. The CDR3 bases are TGTGCCAGCAGTACCCCAAAACAGGGTTGGGGCGGCTACACCTTC.

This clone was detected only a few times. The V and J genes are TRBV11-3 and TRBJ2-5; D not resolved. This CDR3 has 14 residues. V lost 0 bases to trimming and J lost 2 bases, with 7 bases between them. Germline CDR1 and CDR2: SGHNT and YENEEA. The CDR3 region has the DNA TGTGCCAGCAGCTTAGAGGCAGGACAAGAGACCCAGTACTTC. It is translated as CASSLEAGQETQYF.

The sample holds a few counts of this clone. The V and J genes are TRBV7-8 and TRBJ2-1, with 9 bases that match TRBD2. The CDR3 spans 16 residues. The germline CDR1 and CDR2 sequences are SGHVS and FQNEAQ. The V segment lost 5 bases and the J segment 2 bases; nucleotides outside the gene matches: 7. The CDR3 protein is CASSPRRGGTYNEQFF. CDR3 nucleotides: TGTGCCAGCAGCCCCAGGCGGGGGGGGACCTACAATGAGCAGTTCTTC.